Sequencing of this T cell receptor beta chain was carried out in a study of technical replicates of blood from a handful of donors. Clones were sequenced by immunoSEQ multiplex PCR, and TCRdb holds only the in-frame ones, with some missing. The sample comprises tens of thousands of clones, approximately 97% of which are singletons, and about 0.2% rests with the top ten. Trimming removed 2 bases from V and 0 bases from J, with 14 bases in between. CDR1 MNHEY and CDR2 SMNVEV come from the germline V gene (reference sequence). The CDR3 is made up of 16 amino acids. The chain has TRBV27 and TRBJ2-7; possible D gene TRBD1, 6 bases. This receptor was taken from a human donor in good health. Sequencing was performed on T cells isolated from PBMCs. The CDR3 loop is CASSLRGQPVSYEQYF. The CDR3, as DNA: TGTGCCAGCAGTTTACGGGGACAACCAGTCTCCTACGAGCAGTACTTC.